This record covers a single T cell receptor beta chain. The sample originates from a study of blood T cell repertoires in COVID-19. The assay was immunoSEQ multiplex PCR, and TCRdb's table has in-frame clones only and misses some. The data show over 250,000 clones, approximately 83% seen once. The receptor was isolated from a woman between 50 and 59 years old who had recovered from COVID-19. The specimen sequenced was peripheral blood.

The chain's CDR3 is CASQEGGTIDEQYF. The CDR3 region has the DNA TGCGCCAGCCAGGAGGGCGGGACCATCGACGAGCAGTACTTC. The rearrangement joins TRBV5-1 to TRBJ2-7; D might be TRBD2 (6 bases). Per germline, CDR1 SGHRS and CDR2 YFSETQ. V was shortened by 7 bases and J by 5 bases, with 19 bases between the two germline ends. The length of the CDR3 is 14 residues.